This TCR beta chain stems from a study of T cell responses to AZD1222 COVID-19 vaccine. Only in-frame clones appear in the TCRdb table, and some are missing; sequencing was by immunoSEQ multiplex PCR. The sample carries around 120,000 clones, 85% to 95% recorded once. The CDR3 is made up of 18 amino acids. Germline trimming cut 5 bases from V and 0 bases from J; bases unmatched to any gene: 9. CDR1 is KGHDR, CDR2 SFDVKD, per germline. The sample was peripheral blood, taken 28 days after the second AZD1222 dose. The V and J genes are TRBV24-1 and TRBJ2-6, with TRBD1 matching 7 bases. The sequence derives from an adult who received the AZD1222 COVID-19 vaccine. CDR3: CATSVPGQTNSGANVLTF. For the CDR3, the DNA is TGTGCCACCAGTGTCCCGGGACAGACAAACTCTGGGGCCAACGTCCTGACTTTC.